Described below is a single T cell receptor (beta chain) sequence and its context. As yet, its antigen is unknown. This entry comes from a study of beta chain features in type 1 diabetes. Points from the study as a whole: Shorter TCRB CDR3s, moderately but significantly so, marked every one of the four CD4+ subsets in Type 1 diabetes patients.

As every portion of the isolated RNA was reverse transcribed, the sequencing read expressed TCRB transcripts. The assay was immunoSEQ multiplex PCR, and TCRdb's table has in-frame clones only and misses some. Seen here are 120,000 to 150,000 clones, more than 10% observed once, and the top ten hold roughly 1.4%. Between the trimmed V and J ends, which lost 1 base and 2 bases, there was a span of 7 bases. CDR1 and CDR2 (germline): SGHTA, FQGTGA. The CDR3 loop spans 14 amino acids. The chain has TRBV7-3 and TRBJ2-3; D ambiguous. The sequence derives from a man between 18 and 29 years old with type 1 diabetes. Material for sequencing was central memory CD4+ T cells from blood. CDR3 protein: CASSLRSTTDTQYF. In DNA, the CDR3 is TGTGCCAGCAGCTTAAGAAGCACCACAGATACGCAGTATTTT.